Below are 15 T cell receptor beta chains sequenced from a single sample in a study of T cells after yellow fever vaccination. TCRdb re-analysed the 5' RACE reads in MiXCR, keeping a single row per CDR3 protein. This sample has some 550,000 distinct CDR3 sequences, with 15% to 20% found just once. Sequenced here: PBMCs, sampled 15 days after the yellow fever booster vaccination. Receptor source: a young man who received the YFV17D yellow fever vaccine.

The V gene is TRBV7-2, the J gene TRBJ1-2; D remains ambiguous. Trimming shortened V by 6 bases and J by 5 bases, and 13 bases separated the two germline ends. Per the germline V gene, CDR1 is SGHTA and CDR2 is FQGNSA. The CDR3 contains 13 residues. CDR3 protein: CASSSIGWYGYTF. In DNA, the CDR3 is TGTGCCAGCAGTTCCATTGGTTGGTATGGCTACACCTTC.

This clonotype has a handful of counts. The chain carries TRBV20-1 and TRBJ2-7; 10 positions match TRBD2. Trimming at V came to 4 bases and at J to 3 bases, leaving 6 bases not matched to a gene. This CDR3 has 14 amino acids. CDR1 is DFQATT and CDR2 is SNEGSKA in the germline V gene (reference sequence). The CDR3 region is CSAKGTSEDYEQYF. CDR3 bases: TGCAGTGCTAAAGGGACTAGCGAGGACTACGAGCAGTACTTC.

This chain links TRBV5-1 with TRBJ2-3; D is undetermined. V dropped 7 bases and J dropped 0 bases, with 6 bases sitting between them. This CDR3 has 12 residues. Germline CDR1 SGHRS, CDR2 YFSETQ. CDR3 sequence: CASRPSTDTQYF. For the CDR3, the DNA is TGCGCCAGCCGCCCGAGCACAGATACGCAGTATTTT.

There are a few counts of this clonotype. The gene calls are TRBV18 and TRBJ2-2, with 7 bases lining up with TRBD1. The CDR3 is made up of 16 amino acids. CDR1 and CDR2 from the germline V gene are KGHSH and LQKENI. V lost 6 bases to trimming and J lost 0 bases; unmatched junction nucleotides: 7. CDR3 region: CASSQQGPANTGELFF. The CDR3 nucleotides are TGTGCCAGCTCGCAACAGGGGCCCGCGAACACCGGGGAGCTGTTTTTT.

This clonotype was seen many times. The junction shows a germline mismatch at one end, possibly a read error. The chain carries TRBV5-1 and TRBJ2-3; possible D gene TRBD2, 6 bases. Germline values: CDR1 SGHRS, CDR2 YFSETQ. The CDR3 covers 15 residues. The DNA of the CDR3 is TGTGCCAGCAGCTTGGTGGGGGGTAGCACAGATACGCAGTATTTT. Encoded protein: CASSLVGGSTDTQYF.

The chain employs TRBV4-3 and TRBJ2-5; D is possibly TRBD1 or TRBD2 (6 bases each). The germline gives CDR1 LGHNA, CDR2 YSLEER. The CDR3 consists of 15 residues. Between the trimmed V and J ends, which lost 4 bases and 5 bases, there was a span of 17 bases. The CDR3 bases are TGCGCCAGCAGCCCGTACCGGCTAGGGGGGGAGACCCAGTACTTC. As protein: CASSPYRLGGETQYF.

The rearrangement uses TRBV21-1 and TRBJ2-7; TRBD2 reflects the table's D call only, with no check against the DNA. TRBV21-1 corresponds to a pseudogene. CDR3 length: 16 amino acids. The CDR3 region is CASSKPPSGSSYEQYF. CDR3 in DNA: TGTGCCAGCAGCAAACCTCCTAGCGGGAGCTCCTACGAGCAGTACTTC.

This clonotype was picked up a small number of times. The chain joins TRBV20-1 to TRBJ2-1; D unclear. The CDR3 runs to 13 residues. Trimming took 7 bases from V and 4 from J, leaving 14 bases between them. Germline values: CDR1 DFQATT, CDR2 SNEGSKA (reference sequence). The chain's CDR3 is CSGAPSLYNEQFF. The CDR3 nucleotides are TGCAGTGGGGCCCCGTCTCTTTACAATGAGCAGTTCTTC.

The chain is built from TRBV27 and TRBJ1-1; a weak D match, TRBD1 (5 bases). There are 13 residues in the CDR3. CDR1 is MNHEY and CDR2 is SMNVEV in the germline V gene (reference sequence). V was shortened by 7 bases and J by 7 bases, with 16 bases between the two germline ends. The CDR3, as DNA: TGTGCCAGCACGTTGGGGGGATGGGATGAAGCTTTCTTT. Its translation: CASTLGGWDEAFF.

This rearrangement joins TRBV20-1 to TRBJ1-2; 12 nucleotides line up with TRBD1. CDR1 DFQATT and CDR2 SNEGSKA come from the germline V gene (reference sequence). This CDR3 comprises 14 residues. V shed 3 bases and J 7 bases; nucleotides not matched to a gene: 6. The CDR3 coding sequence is TGCAGTGCTAGCGTCGGGACAGGGGGCCGTGGCTACACCTTC. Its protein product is CSASVGTGGRGYTF.

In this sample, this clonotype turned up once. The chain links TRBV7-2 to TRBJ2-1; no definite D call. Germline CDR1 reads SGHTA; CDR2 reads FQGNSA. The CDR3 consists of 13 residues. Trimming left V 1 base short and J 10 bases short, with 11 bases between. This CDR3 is CASSLGDYWEQFF. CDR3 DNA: TGTGCCAGCAGCTTAGGAGATTACTGGGAGCAGTTCTTC.

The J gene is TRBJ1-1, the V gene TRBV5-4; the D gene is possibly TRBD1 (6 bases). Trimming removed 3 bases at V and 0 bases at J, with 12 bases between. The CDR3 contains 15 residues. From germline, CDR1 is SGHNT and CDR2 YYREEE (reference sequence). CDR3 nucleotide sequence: TGTGCCAGCAGCTCTTATGGACAGCTGAACACTGAAGCTTTCTTT. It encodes CASSSYGQLNTEAFF.

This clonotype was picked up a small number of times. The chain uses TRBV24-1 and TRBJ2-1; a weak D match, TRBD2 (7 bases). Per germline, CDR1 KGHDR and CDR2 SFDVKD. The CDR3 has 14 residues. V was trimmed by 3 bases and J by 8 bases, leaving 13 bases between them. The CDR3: CATSDEGGRYEQFF. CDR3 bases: TGTGCCACCAGTGATGAGGGGGGGCGGTATGAGCAGTTCTTC.

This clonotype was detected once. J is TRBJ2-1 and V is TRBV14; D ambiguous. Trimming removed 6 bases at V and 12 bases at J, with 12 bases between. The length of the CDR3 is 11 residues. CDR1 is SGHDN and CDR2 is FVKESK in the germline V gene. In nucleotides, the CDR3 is TGTGCCAGCAGTCCCGCTAGGGTGCAGTTCTTC. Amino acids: CASSPARVQFF.

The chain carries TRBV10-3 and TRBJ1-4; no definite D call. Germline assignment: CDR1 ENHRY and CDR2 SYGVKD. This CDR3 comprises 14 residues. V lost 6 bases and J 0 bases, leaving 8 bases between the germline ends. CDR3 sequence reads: CAIRSAATNEKLFF. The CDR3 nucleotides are TGTGCCATCAGGTCCGCAGCAACTAATGAAAAACTGTTTTTT.